Listed here are 5 T cell receptor beta chains from one sample, sequenced in a study of control samples from healthy donors and cancer patients. Some clones are missing from TCRdb's copy, which holds only in-frame ones; the method was immunoSEQ multiplex PCR. Seen here are around 130,000 clones, more than 70% observed once, and the top ten hold 30% to 50%. The sample taken for sequencing was blood. The source of these receptors is a man in his fifties or sixties in good health.

V usage is TRBV15 and J usage is TRBJ1-2, with a weak D call TRBD1 (6 bases). Germline CDR1 is LNHNV and CDR2 is YYDKDF (reference sequence). Between the trimmed V and J ends, which lost 4 bases and 3 bases, there was a span of 12 bases. This CDR3 region has 14 residues. The CDR3 is CATSKQGVDYGYTF. The CDR3 DNA reads TGTGCCACCAGCAAACAGGGCGTCGACTATGGCTACACCTTC.

The chain joins TRBV5-4 to TRBJ2-3, with 8 positions matching TRBD2. The V segment lost 0 bases and the J segment 2 bases; nucleotides outside the gene matches: 8. From germline, CDR1 is SGHNT and CDR2 YYREEE (reference sequence). The length of the CDR3 is 17 residues. This CDR3 reads CASSLDSGGAFTDTQYF. DNA for the CDR3: TGTGCCAGCAGCTTGGACTCCGGGGGGGCCTTCACAGATACGCAGTATTTT.

The chain links TRBV6-2 or TRBV6-3 to TRBJ1-1, with TRBD1 identical over 10 bases. The CDR3 is made up of 15 amino acids. The germline V gene has CDR1 MNHEY and CDR2 SVGEGT. V was clipped by 6 bases and J by 3 bases; unmatched bases: 7. The CDR3 coding sequence is TGTGCCAGCAGCTCCGGGGACAGGGGATACACTGAAGCTTTCTTT. Its protein product is CASSSGDRGYTEAFF.

The chain recombines TRBV12-3 or TRBV12-4 with TRBJ2-7, with 8 nucleotides matching TRBD1. The CDR3 runs to 13 residues. Trimming at V came to 6 bases and at J to 3 bases, leaving 4 bases not matched to a gene. The chain's CDR3 is CASRDGQGYEQYF. The CDR3 region has the DNA TGTGCCAGCAGAGATGGACAGGGCTACGAGCAGTACTTC.

The V and J genes are TRBV4-3 and TRBJ2-1; D ambiguous. This CDR3 spans 15 amino acids. Per the germline V gene, CDR1 is LGHNA and CDR2 is YSLEER. Trimming cost V 2 bases and J 0 bases, with 8 bases left between them. The DNA for the CDR3 is TGCGCCAGCAGCCAACTGGCCAGCTCCTACAATGAGCAGTTCTTC. Its translation: CASSQLASSYNEQFF.